This is a list of T cell receptor beta chains from one sample in a study of T-cell reconstitution after alpha-beta-depleted transplantation in children. Using its own MiXCR run on the PCR reads, TCRdb lists one record per CDR3 protein. The table lists a few hundred thousand distinct CDR3 sequences, 20% to 30% of them singletons. The material sequenced was PBMCs, mostly from graft donor cells, taken 360 days after TCRalphabeta/CD19-depleted stem cell transplant. The receptors come from a female patient aged 2 to 10 who had a stem cell transplant for congenital amegakaryocytic thrombocytopenia, so the T cells may come from the graft donor. The CDR3 runs from the conserved cysteine through the conserved F or W. Each record gives: clone size, CDR3 length, V gene, J gene, D gene, CDR3 DNA, CDR3 protein. D genes are given only for firm matches. Size tells how often a clone was seen (once, few, many) or the class of an expanded clone, and some rows leave it out.

few,14,TRBV10-2,TRBJ2-2,NA,TGCGCCAGCACCGGGAGACAGTTTACCGGGGAGCTGTTTTTT,CASTGRQFTGELFF
NA,13,TRBV5-1,TRBJ1-1,NA,TGCGCCAGCAGCTTGGTGACGGGCACTGAAGCTTTCTTT,CASSLVTGTEAFF
NA,14,TRBV30,TRBJ2-7,NA,TGTGCCTGGATGTACGGACCTAGAGGACGCGAGCAGTACTTC,CAWMYGPRGREQYF
NA,12,TRBV28,TRBJ1-3,NA,TGTGCCAGCAGCAGTCACGGAAACACCATATATTTT,CASSSHGNTIYF
many,13,TRBV25-1,TRBJ2-1,TRBD2,TGTGCCAGCAGGCTAGCGGAACACAATGAGCAGTTCTTC,CASRLAEHNEQFF
NA,14,TRBV12-3/TRBV12-4,TRBJ2-7,TRBD1,TGTGCCAGCAGAGGGACAGGGGAGACCTACGAGCAGTACTTC,CASRGTGETYEQYF
many,14,TRBV5-1,TRBJ1-1,NA,TGCGCCAGCAGCTTGGGGGGGCCCAACACTGAAGCTTTCTTT,CASSLGGPNTEAFF
many,14,TRBV12-3/TRBV12-4,TRBJ2-3,NA,TGTGCCAGCAGTCTACAGGGCCTCACAGATACGCAGTATTTT,CASSLQGLTDTQYF
few,12,TRBV12-3/TRBV12-4,TRBJ2-7,NA,TGTGCCAGCAGTACAGGGTCCTACGAGCAGTACTTC,CASSTGSYEQYF
NA,15,TRBV7-9,TRBJ2-3,NA,TGTGCCAGCAGCCTACGGGACCATAGCACAGATACGCAGTATTTT,CASSLRDHSTDTQYF
NA,18,TRBV6-1,TRBJ2-7,NA,TGTGCCAGCGCCGCAGTTCCTTTTCCTATCGGGACGATCTACGAGCAGTACTTC,CASAAVPFPIGTIYEQYF
NA,15,TRBV5-1,TRBJ2-7,TRBD1,TGCGCCAGCAGCTCGGGACAGAACGTCGGCTACGAGCAGTACTTC,CASSSGQNVGYEQYF
NA,13,TRBV15,TRBJ2-5,NA,TGTGCCACCAGCAAGGGACCCAAAGAGACCCAGTACTTC,CATSKGPKETQYF
few,14,TRBV12-3/TRBV12-4,TRBJ1-5,NA,TGTGCCAGCGCACAGACAGACCACAATCAGCCCCAGCATTTT,CASAQTDHNQPQHF
few,13,TRBV27,TRBJ2-7,NA,TGTGCCAGCAGTTCTACAGGGTGGAGCGAGCAGTACTTC,CASSSTGWSEQYF
NA,13,TRBV30,TRBJ2-7,TRBD2,TGTGCCTGGACAGACGGGACTAACTACGAGCAGTACTTC,CAWTDGTNYEQYF
few,14,TRBV29-1,TRBJ2-1,TRBD2,TGCAGCGTGCACGAGGGACTAGCACCGTTTGTGCAGTTCTTC,CSVHEGLAPFVQFF
NA,15,TRBV20-1,TRBJ1-5,NA,TGCAGTGCTAGCCAGACTGGCGCGGTGGGTCAGCCCCAGCATTTT,CSASQTGAVGQPQHF
many,14,TRBV3-1,TRBJ2-1,NA,TGTGCCAGCAGCCAAGTCTCAGGGTTCGGGGAGCAGTTCTTC,CASSQVSGFGEQFF
NA,16,TRBV6-5,TRBJ1-1,NA,TGTGCCAGCAGTTACAGGGGGTCCCTTATGAACACTGAAGCTTTCTTT,CASSYRGSLMNTEAFF
few,14,TRBV27,TRBJ2-7,NA,TGTGCCAGCAGTTTGGTAGGGTCGATTAACGAGCAGTACTTC,CASSLVGSINEQYF
NA,13,TRBV6-1,TRBJ1-5,NA,TGTGCCAGCAGGCCACTTAACAATCAGCCCCAGCATTTT,CASRPLNNQPQHF
few,12,TRBV3-1,TRBJ1-2,NA,TGTGCCAGCAGGGCCCTAGGCTATGGCTACACCTTC,CASRALGYGYTF
NA,12,TRBV10-3,TRBJ2-7,NA,TGTGCCATCAGTGAAAAGGCCTACGAGCAGTACTTC,CAISEKAYEQYF
NA,13,TRBV20-1,TRBJ1-1,NA,TGCAGTGCTAGAATTCAGGGGAACACTGAAGCTTTCTTT,CSARIQGNTEAFF
many,12,TRBV3-1,TRBJ2-2,NA,TGTGCCAGCAGCCACACAACCGGGGAGCTGTTTTTT,CASSHTTGELFF
few,14,TRBV9,TRBJ1-3,NA,TGTGCCAGCAGCGTAGGACGCTCTGGAAACACCATATATTTT,CASSVGRSGNTIYF
few,14,TRBV28,TRBJ2-2,NA,TGTGCCAGCGTCAAGGGGGAATTTACCGGGGAGCTGTTTTTT,CASVKGEFTGELFF
many,15,TRBV12-3/TRBV12-4,TRBJ2-5,NA,TGTGCCAGCAGTTTAGGAGGAAACGGAGGGGAGACCCAGTACTTC,CASSLGGNGGETQYF
NA,16,TRBV5-4,TRBJ2-3,TRBD2,TGTGCCAGCAGCCGAGACTTAGCGGGGGCCACAGATACGCAGTATTTT,CASSRDLAGATDTQYF
NA,13,TRBV24-1,TRBJ2-3,NA,TGTGCCACCAGAGCACCTAGCACAGATACGCAGTATTTT,CATRAPSTDTQYF
few,13,TRBV6-2/TRBV6-3,TRBJ1-1,TRBD1,TGTGCCAGCATGGGACAGGGGAACACTGAAGCTTTCTTT,CASMGQGNTEAFF
NA,14,TRBV12-3/TRBV12-4,TRBJ2-2,NA,TGTGCCAGCAGTTTCTGGGGGGAACCCGGGGAGCTGTTTTTT,CASSFWGEPGELFF
NA,13,TRBV6-1,TRBJ2-5,NA,TGTGCCAGCAGTGAAGAAGGTTGGGAGACCCAGTACTTC,CASSEEGWETQYF
NA,11,TRBV7-9,TRBJ2-1,NA,TGTGCCAGCAGCCCCGGGGATGAGCAGTTCTTC,CASSPGDEQFF
NA,18,TRBV3-1,TRBJ2-6,TRBD2,TGTGCCAGCAGCCCTCCACCGGGACTAGTATCTGGGGCCAACGTCCTGACTTTC,CASSPPPGLVSGANVLTF
NA,13,TRBV28,TRBJ1-5,NA,TGTGCCAGCATGAGGGGGGCAGAAAAGCCCCAGCATTTT,CASMRGAEKPQHF
many,11,TRBV7-9,TRBJ2-7,NA,TGTGCCAGCAGCTTCCTAGGGGAGCAGTACTTC,CASSFLGEQYF
NA,12,TRBV7-6,TRBJ1-1,NA,TGTGCCAGCAGCTTCACTGGTTCTGAAGCTTTCTTT,CASSFTGSEAFF
few,11,TRBV30,TRBJ2-1,TRBD1,TGTGCCTGGAGCGACAGGGTTGAGCAGTTCTTC,CAWSDRVEQFF